The source of this TCR beta chain is a study of circulating and synovial CD4+ cells in juvenile arthritis. Comments on this clone: Its antigen is not known.

Trimming removed 2 bases from V and 0 bases from J, with 14 bases in between. CDR3 size: 17 residues. CDR1 and CDR2 (germline): SGHRS, YFSETQ. Overall study results and limits: Compared with bulk blood, circulating pathogenic-like lymphocytes shared substantially more CDR3 sequences with synovial T cells. Measured synovium overlap likely understates the true shared repertoire. Diversity here was lower than in bulk blood CD4 cells.

TCRdb keeps only in-frame clones here, not all; method: immunoSEQ multiplex PCR. Counted here are 30,000 to 40,000 clones, approximately 96% occurring once; the ten biggest clones make up approximately 0.7%. The sample was CD4+ T cells from blood. The chain joins TRBV5-1 to TRBJ2-2, with TRBD2 as a possible D gene (6 bases). The clonotype originates from a human donor with juvenile idiopathic arthritis. CDR3 sequence: CASSFPWGVANTGELFF. The CDR3 bases are TGCGCCAGCAGCTTCCCTTGGGGGGTCGCGAACACCGGGGAGCTGTTTTTT.